Below, 19 T cell receptor beta chains from the same sample are listed, as sequenced in a study of cytomegalovirus exposure and HLA in healthy donors. It was with 60 Vbeta and 13 Jbeta primers that the PCR ran. Clones were sequenced by immunoSEQ multiplex PCR, and TCRdb holds only the in-frame ones, with some missing. In total, the table holds 100,000 to 150,000 clones. Sequenced sample: PBMCs. These receptors were obtained from a man younger than 30 in good health and CMV-seronegative.

The chain joins TRBV11-3 to TRBJ2-7, with D perhaps matching TRBD2 (6 bases). The ends were cut back, 2 bases at V and 4 bases at J, with 9 bases in the middle. Germline lookup yields CDR1 SGHNT and CDR2 YENEEA. This CDR3 has 13 residues. CDR3 DNA: TGTGCCAGCAGCTTATCGGCGGGATACGAGCAGTACTTC. As protein: CASSLSAGYEQYF.

The rearrangement links TRBV25-1 to TRBJ2-3; TRBD2 might be the D (6 bases). This CDR3 has 15 amino acids. Between the trimmed V and J ends, which lost 10 bases and 2 bases, there was a span of 19 bases. CDR1 and CDR2 from the germline V gene are MGHDK and SYGVNS. The CDR3 is CATTFPGEVTDTQYF. CDR3 coding DNA: TGTGCCACTACCTTCCCGGGGGAGGTCACAGATACGCAGTATTTT.

This sequence joins TRBV19 and TRBJ2-3; TRBD1 agrees at 7 bases. The CDR3 extends over 13 amino acids. Germline loops: CDR1 LNHDA, CDR2 SQIVND (reference sequence). Trimming took 6 bases from V and 6 from J; bases not matched to a gene: 6. CDR3 coding DNA: TGTGCCAGTAGACGGACAGGCGGCGATACGCAGTATTTT. Translating gives CASRRTGGDTQYF.

This rearrangement joins TRBV5-5 to TRBJ1-1, with D hard to call. With 0 bases removed from V and 6 bases from J, the gap between germline ends came to 9 bases. From germline, CDR1 is SGHKS and CDR2 YYEKEE (reference sequence). The CDR3 is 13 residues long. CDR3 sequence reads: CASSLELMAEAFF. DNA of the CDR3: TGTGCCAGCAGCTTGGAGCTGATGGCTGAAGCTTTCTTT.

CDR3 nucleotides: TGCGCCAGCAGCCTCGGGACAGCCTACAATGAGCAGTTCTTC. This gives the protein CASSLGTAYNEQFF. The chain recombines TRBV10-1 with TRBJ2-1, with TRBD1 identical over 7 bases. The CDR3 has 14 amino acids. Germline V gives CDR1 WNHNN, CDR2 SYGVQD (reference sequence). With V trimmed by 6 bases and J by 2 bases, 4 bases remained unmatched.

This chain links TRBV15 with TRBJ1-4; D unclear. V gave up 1 base and J gave up 4 bases, with 10 bases separating them. Germline V gene data show CDR1 as LNHNV and CDR2 as YYDKDF (reference sequence). The CDR3 is made up of 15 amino acids. The CDR3 here is CATSRAPSLNEKLFF. The CDR3 region has the DNA TGTGCCACCAGCAGAGCTCCCTCCCTTAATGAAAAACTGTTTTTT.

V and J are TRBV5-4 and TRBJ2-2, with D possibly being TRBD1 (6 bases). Germline V CDR1 and CDR2: SGHNT, YYREEE (reference sequence). The CDR3 extends over 15 amino acids. Trimming shortened V by 0 bases and J by 2 bases, and 8 bases separated the two germline ends. The CDR3 here is CASSLVDRNTGELFF. DNA of the CDR3: TGTGCCAGCAGCTTGGTGGACAGAAACACCGGGGAGCTGTTTTTT.

The rearrangement uses TRBV7-6 and TRBJ2-7; D ambiguous. V lost 1 base, J lost 2 bases, and 12 bases lay in between. From germline, CDR1 is SGHVS and CDR2 FNYEAQ. The CDR3 has 15 amino acids. As DNA, the CDR3 is TGTGCCAGCAGCTTAGATGGAGCGTTAACCTACGAGCAGTACTTC. This gives the protein CASSLDGALTYEQYF.

The chain combines TRBV7-6 with TRBJ2-6; D unresolved. The CDR3 extends over 12 amino acids. Trimming took off 10 bases at V and 0 bases at J, with 4 bases between the two ends. Germline V gene data show CDR1 as SGHVS and CDR2 as FNYEAQ. The CDR3 spells CATSSGANVLTF. In nucleotides, the CDR3 is TGTGCCACCTCCTCTGGGGCCAACGTCCTGACTTTC.

The chain joins TRBV2 to TRBJ2-5, with D tentatively TRBD1 (5 bases). Trimming removed 6 bases at V and 5 bases at J, with 13 bases between. This CDR3 region has 13 residues. Germline V gives CDR1 SNHLY, CDR2 FYNNEI. The CDR3 DNA sequence: TGTGCCAGCAGCCACCCCCCAGGGGAGACCCAGTACTTC. It encodes CASSHPPGETQYF. Filled out from reference TRBV2 and TRBJ2-5, the complete variable domain reads EPEVTQTPSHQVTQMGQEVILRCVPISNHLYFYWYRQILGQKVEFLVSFYNNEISEKSEIFDDQFSVERPDGSNFTLKIRSTKLEDSAMYFCASSHPPGETQYFGPGTRLLVL.

J is TRBJ2-2 and V is TRBV21-1; the D call TRBD2 from the table was never checked on the DNA. TRBV21-1 is reported as a pseudogene. The CDR3 consists of 23 residues. The chain's CDR3 is CASSKETQTSGSSRCPKTGELFF. The CDR3 coding sequence is TGTGCCAGCAGCAAAGAAACCCAGACTAGCGGGAGCAGCCGCTGCCCAAAGACCGGGGAGCTGTTTTTT.

This chain joins TRBV30 and TRBJ1-1; 7 nucleotides match TRBD1. Germline CDR1 GTSNPN, CDR2 SVGIG (reference sequence). The CDR3 contains 14 residues. J lost 11 bases, V lost 3 bases, and 15 bases had no gene match. The CDR3 region has the DNA TGTGCCTGGAGCGCAGACAGGGAGGTTGCGTCGGCTTTCTTT. Protein sequence: CAWSADREVASAFF.

The V gene is TRBV13, the J gene TRBJ2-7; D is perhaps TRBD2 (6 bases). The CDR3 sequence is 14 residues long. The V gene's germline CDR1 is PRHDT and CDR2 FYEKMQ (reference sequence). V shed 5 bases and J shed 1 base, with 12 bases lying between them. The CDR3 protein is CASSRRDSSYEQYF. In DNA, the CDR3 is TGTGCCAGCAGCCGACGGGACTCATCCTACGAGCAGTACTTC.

The CDR3 nucleotides read TGTGCCAGCAGTCTAACAGGGACTACCTACGAGCAGTACTTC. Amino acid sequence: CASSLTGTTYEQYF. This chain joins TRBV5-5 and TRBJ2-7; D might be TRBD2 (7 bases). Germline CDR1 and CDR2: SGHKS and YYEKEE (reference sequence). Deletions cut 5 bases from V and 2 bases from J, with 14 bases between. This CDR3 spans 14 amino acids.

CDR3: CASTLAGLAHEQYF. In nucleotides, the CDR3 is TGTGCCAGCACTTTAGCGGGACTGGCCCACGAGCAGTACTTC. V gene TRBV2 combines with J gene TRBJ2-7; 8 bases match TRBD2. The CDR3 has 14 residues. CDR1 and CDR2 (germline): SNHLY, FYNNEI. V shed 7 bases and J 5 bases; nucleotides not matched to a gene: 10.

The chain joins TRBV19 to TRBJ1-5, with 7 positions matching TRBD1. The junction had 8 bases not matched to a gene; V was cut back by 9 bases and J by 0 bases. This CDR3 contains 15 residues. Germline CDR1 LNHDA, CDR2 SQIVND (reference sequence). The CDR3 nucleotides read TGTGCCAGCCAGACAGGGAGGATTAGCAATCAGCCCCAGCATTTT. Its protein is CASQTGRISNQPQHF. Looking up the rest from reference TRBV19 and TRBJ1-5 gives the full variable domain: DGGITQSPKYLFRKEGQNVTLSCEQNLNHDAMYWYRQDPGQGLRLIYYSQIVNDFQKGDIAEGYSVSREKKESFPLTVTSAQKNPTAFYLCASQTGRISNQPQHFGDGTRLSIL.

V and J are TRBV5-4 and TRBJ1-1; D unclear. V was cut by 5 bases and J by 2 bases, with 10 bases left in between. The CDR3 runs 13 residues. Germline-derived CDR1 and CDR2 are SGHNT and YYREEE (reference sequence). The CDR3 DNA reads as TGTGCCAGCAGGAGGAGGGTTAACACTGAAGCTTTCTTT. Protein sequence: CASRRRVNTEAFF.

The CDR3 is CASRGNRGMSFNEKLFF. The CDR3 coding sequence is TGCGCCAGCAGGGGAAACAGGGGAATGTCTTTTAATGAAAAACTGTTTTTT. V usage is TRBV5-1 and J usage is TRBJ1-4; 7 bases align to TRBD1. The ends lost 5 bases at V and 4 bases at J; junction bases unmatched: 14. Germline loops: CDR1 SGHRS, CDR2 YFSETQ. This CDR3 is built from 17 residues.

The genes are TRBV7-6 and TRBJ1-1; D uncertain. There are 13 residues in the CDR3. Germline V CDR1 and CDR2: SGHVS, FNYEAQ. V was pared by 1 base and J by 6 bases, with 9 bases between. The DNA for the CDR3 is TGTGCCAGCAGCTTAGGACCGGAGTCTGAAGCTTTCTTT. Protein: CASSLGPESEAFF.